Below, 27 T cell receptor beta chains from the same sample are listed, as sequenced in a study of cytomegalovirus exposure and HLA in healthy donors. PCR involved 60 Vbeta and 13 Jbeta primers. TCRdb's table, derived via immunoSEQ multiplex PCR, lists solely in-frame clones and lacks some. This repertoire shows tens of thousands of clones, under 85% found once; its top ten account for 45% to 60%. The source material was PBMCs. These receptors came from a man in his fifties in good health and CMV-seropositive.

The chain employs TRBV5-1 and TRBJ2-6; TRBD2 matches at 11 bases. The length of the CDR3 is 16 residues. Germline V gene sequence: CDR1 SGHRS, CDR2 YFSETQ. J was trimmed by 3 bases and V by 2 bases; bases with no gene match: 1. The DNA of the CDR3 is TGCGCCAGCAGCTTTCTAGCGGGGGGTGGGGCCAACGTCCTGACTTTC. Translation gives CASSFLAGGGANVLTF.

The chain joins TRBV19 to TRBJ2-7, with a weak D call TRBD2 (5 bases). Per the germline V gene, CDR1 is LNHDA and CDR2 is SQIVND (reference sequence). The CDR3 is 14 amino acids. V dropped 1 base and J dropped 3 bases, with 10 bases sitting between them. CDR3 region: CASSIGGSYYEQYF. The CDR3 bases are TGTGCCAGTAGTATAGGAGGGTCCTACTACGAGCAGTACTTC.

This chain connects TRBV5-4 to TRBJ2-5, with a tentative D call TRBD2 (6 bases). The germline gives CDR1 SGHNT, CDR2 YYREEE (reference sequence). This CDR3 has 17 amino acids. V was pared by 3 bases and J by 3 bases, with 21 bases between. The CDR3 spells CASSSFAGSGHEETQYF. For the CDR3, the DNA is TGTGCCAGCAGCTCCTTCGCGGGGTCGGGGCATGAAGAGACCCAGTACTTC.

The chain joins TRBV19 to TRBJ1-1; 8 bases line up with TRBD1. The CDR3 is made up of 14 amino acids. V trimming: 3 bases; J trimming: 6 bases; junction bases outside the gene matches: 6. Germline V lookup: CDR1 LNHDA, CDR2 SQIVND (reference sequence). CDR3 nucleotide sequence: TGTGCCAGTAGTATTCGGGCACAGGGGGCTGAAGCTTTCTTT. Translating gives CASSIRAQGAEAFF. Drawing the rest from reference TRBV19 and TRBJ1-1, the complete variable domain is DGGITQSPKYLFRKEGQNVTLSCEQNLNHDAMYWYRQDPGQGLRLIYYSQIVNDFQKGDIAEGYSVSREKKESFPLTVTSAQKNPTAFYLCASSIRAQGAEAFFGQGTRLTVV.

This clone was seen just once. The V and J genes are TRBV2 and TRBJ2-7, with 14 bases that match TRBD2. The CDR3 is 20 amino acids. The germline CDR1 and CDR2 sequences are SNHLY and FYNNEI. Trimming at V came to 4 bases and at J to 3 bases, leaving 17 bases not matched to a gene. The CDR3 DNA reads as TGTGCCAGCAGTGTTACACGACTAGCGGGAGGGCCTGCGGTGAACTACGAGCAGTACTTC. Amino acid sequence: CASSVTRLAGGPAVNYEQYF.

The gene calls are TRBV29-1 and TRBJ2-2; 8 nucleotides agree with TRBD1. The CDR3 totals 12 residues. In germline, CDR1 is SQVTM, CDR2 ANQGSEA. V lost 4 bases, J lost 8 bases, and 3 bases stayed unmatched. The CDR3, as DNA: TGCAGCGTTGTCAGGGGGCCAGGGGAGCTGTTTTTT. Translating it yields CSVVRGPGELFF.

The V and J genes are TRBV6-5 and TRBJ1-4; TRBD1 matches at 9 bases. V was pared by 5 bases and J by 7 bases, with 5 bases of the junction left unmatched. The CDR3 totals 14 residues. Germline CDR1 MNHEY, CDR2 SVGAGI. The CDR3 loop is CASSLGTGREKLFF. CDR3 nucleotide sequence: TGTGCCAGCAGTCTCGGGACAGGGCGTGAAAAACTGTTTTTT.

Regarding this clone: A junction end diverges from the germline sequence, so it may reflect a read error. This chain uses TRBV2 with TRBJ2-7; 7 bases are a match to TRBD1. CDR3 size: 11 residues. Germline lookup yields CDR1 SNHLY and CDR2 FYNNEI. The CDR3 sequence is CASSRGQIVDF. CDR3 sequence (DNA): TGTGCCAGCAGCCGGGGACAGATTGTGGACTTC.

This rearrangement joins TRBV5-1 to TRBJ1-1; 10 bases line up with TRBD1. The CDR3 covers 14 residues. The germline gives CDR1 SGHRS, CDR2 YFSETQ. The V gene end was trimmed by 5 bases and the J gene end by 3 bases; junction bases not matched to a gene: 4. The CDR3 sequence is CASRVTGGYTEAFF. DNA for the CDR3: TGCGCCAGCAGGGTGACAGGGGGCTACACTGAAGCTTTCTTT. Based on the CDR3 plus reference TRBV5-1 and TRBJ1-1, the full variable domain is KAGVTQTPRYLIKTRGQQVTLSCSPISGHRSVSWYQQTPGQGLQFLFEYFSETQRNKGNFPGRFSGRQFSNSRSEMNVSTLELGDSALYLCASRVTGGYTEAFFGQGTRLTVV.

In regard to this clone: One end of the junction varies from germline; a read error may be responsible. V is TRBV6-6 and J is TRBJ1-1; 11 nucleotides match TRBD1. The CDR3 runs 14 residues. CDR1 and CDR2 from the germline V gene are MNHNY and SVGAGI (reference sequence). The CDR3 DNA is TGTGACAGCAGAAGGGGACAGGGGGGGACTGAAGCTTTCTTT. Translated, it gives CDSRRGQGGTEAFF.

V and J are TRBV27 and TRBJ2-1; 14 positions match TRBD2. The germline V gene has CDR1 MNHEY and CDR2 SMNVEV (reference sequence). This CDR3 has 16 residues. Trimming took 5 bases from V and 6 from J; bases not matched to a gene: 6. CDR3 in amino acids: CASSRPGLAGANEQFF. CDR3 sequence (DNA): TGTGCCAGCAGTCGACCGGGACTAGCGGGAGCCAATGAGCAGTTCTTC.

For this clone: A read error may account for a junction end that differs from germline. The genes are TRBV7-9 and TRBJ2-2; 7 nucleotides match TRBD1. This CDR3 contains 18 residues. Per germline, CDR1 SEHNR and CDR2 FQNEAQ (reference sequence). CDR3 sequence: CATSAIWTGDFNTGELFF. DNA of the CDR3: TGTGCCACCAGCGCCATTTGGACAGGAGATTTTAACACCGGGGAGCTGTTTTTT. Variable domain in full (rest from reference TRBV7-9 and TRBJ2-2): DTGVSQNPRHKITKRGQNVTFRCDPISEHNRLYWYRQTLGQGPEFLTYFQNEAQLEKSRLLSDRFSAERPKGSFSTLEIQRTEQGDSAMYLCATSAIWTGDFNTGELFFGEGSRLTVL.

V gene TRBV19 combines with J gene TRBJ1-2, with TRBD1 matching over 9 bases. Germline assignment: CDR1 LNHDA and CDR2 SQIVND (reference sequence). Trimming at V came to 5 bases and at J to 4 bases, leaving 8 bases not matched to a gene. The CDR3 extends over 15 amino acids. The CDR3 reads CASSFPRTGAYGYTF. Here the CDR3 DNA reads TGTGCCAGTAGTTTCCCCCGGACAGGGGCCTATGGCTACACCTTC.

This chain joins TRBV15 and TRBJ2-1, with D possibly TRBD1 on 6 matching bases. V was pared by 0 bases and J by 9 bases, with 12 bases between. CDR1 is LNHNV and CDR2 is YYDKDF in the germline V gene (reference sequence). This CDR3 contains 14 residues. The CDR3 sequence is CATSRDRGFSEQFF. As DNA, the CDR3 is TGTGCCACCAGCAGAGACAGGGGATTTAGTGAGCAGTTCTTC. The full variable domain, its missing parts supplied by reference TRBV15 and TRBJ2-1, is DAMVIQNPRYQVTQFGKPVTLSCSQTLNHNVMYWYQQKSSQAPKLLFHYYDKDFNNEADTPDNFQSRRPNTSFCFLDIRSPGLGDTAMYLCATSRDRGFSEQFFGPGTRLTVL.

The chain carries TRBV27 and TRBJ2-1; 7 positions match TRBD1. Germline assignment: CDR1 MNHEY and CDR2 SMNVEV (reference sequence). Trimming removed 5 bases from V and 8 bases from J; junction bases left unmatched: 18. This CDR3 contains 17 residues. The CDR3 loop is CASSPPPGQLISDEQFF. CDR3 bases: TGTGCCAGCAGTCCCCCCCCGGGACAGTTAATCTCGGATGAGCAGTTCTTC.

The chain uses TRBV18 and TRBJ2-1, with TRBD2 matching over 10 bases. Per germline, CDR1 KGHSH and CDR2 LQKENI. The junction had 7 bases not matched to a gene; V was cut back by 3 bases and J by 5 bases. The CDR3 has 16 amino acids. The CDR3 DNA is TGTGCCAGCTCACCGTTCTCTAGCGGGAGCCACAATGAGCAGTTCTTC. Translated: CASSPFSSGSHNEQFF.

As regards this clone: One junction end disagrees with the germline gene, perhaps due to a read error. Written as DNA, the CDR3 is TGTGCCAGCACCTTAAGGTACTGGACAGGGGAAACAGATACGCAGTATTTT. This translates into CASTLRYWTGETDTQYF. The J gene is TRBJ2-3, the V gene TRBV11-3, with 9 bases matching TRBD1. Germline CDR1 and CDR2: SGHNT and YENEEA. The CDR3 runs to 17 residues.

The rearrangement joins TRBV7-3 to TRBJ2-3; the D gene is possibly TRBD2 (6 bases). Trimming took off 5 bases at V and 1 base at J, with 13 bases between the two ends. This CDR3 is 15 amino acids long. Looked up from germline, CDR1 is SGHTA and CDR2 is FQGTGA. The CDR3 sequence: CASSQSRGRTDTQYF. CDR3 in DNA: TGTGCCAGCAGCCAATCGCGGGGACGCACAGATACGCAGTATTTT.

The genes are TRBV4-3 and TRBJ2-3, with no clear D. The CDR3 extends over 15 amino acids. Germline CDR1 reads LGHNA; CDR2 reads YSLEER. The V end was cut by 0 bases, the J end by 4 bases, with 11 bases between. CDR3 sequence reads: CASSQEASQADTQYF. The CDR3 bases are TGCGCCAGCAGCCAAGAGGCCTCCCAGGCAGATACGCAGTATTTT.

The chain joins TRBV5-6 to TRBJ2-1; a possible D gene is TRBD1 (5 bases). Between the trimmed V and J ends, which lost 3 bases and 6 bases, there was a span of 25 bases. Germline V gene data show CDR1 as SGHDT and CDR2 as YYEEEE. The CDR3 spans 18 residues. The CDR3 loop reads CASSSLRGGQGKLNEQFF. CDR3 nucleotides: TGTGCCAGCAGCTCCCTCCGCGGTGGGCAGGGAAAGCTCAATGAGCAGTTCTTC.

This chain uses TRBV4-2 with TRBJ1-2, with a possible D match to TRBD1 (6 bases). Germline V lookup: CDR1 LGHNA, CDR2 YNFKEQ. Trimming shortened V by 0 bases and J by 8 bases, and 19 bases separated the two germline ends. This CDR3 comprises 16 residues. The DNA of the CDR3 is TGTGCCAGCAGCCAAGATCTAGGGGGGGGTCGAGGGGGCTACACCTTC. This sequence encodes CASSQDLGGGRGGYTF.

The sample holds a few counts of this clone. Other DNA sequences in this sample translate to the same CDR3. This rearrangement joins TRBV4-3 to TRBJ2-1, with D hard to call. The V end was cut by 1 base, the J end by 3 bases, with 16 bases between. The CDR3 loop spans 17 amino acids. The germline gives CDR1 LGHNA, CDR2 YSLEER. The CDR3 DNA reads TGCGCCAGCAGCCAAGCTATGATTGTCATCATCTACAATGAGCAGTTCTTC. It specifies CASSQAMIVIIYNEQFF.

The chain has TRBV25-1 and TRBJ2-3; D gene uncertain. Trimming removed 3 bases at V and 1 base at J, with 8 bases between. The CDR3 spans 14 residues. CDR1 and CDR2 (germline): MGHDK, SYGVNS. This CDR3 reads CASSDPAGTDTQYF. CDR3 nucleotide sequence: TGTGCCAGCAGTGATCCCGCAGGCACAGATACGCAGTATTTT.

V usage is TRBV9 and J usage is TRBJ2-1, with D possibly matching TRBD1 (5 bases). Germline V gene lookup returns CDR1 SGDLS and CDR2 YYNGEE. The CDR3 totals 15 residues. Deletions cut 2 bases from V and 0 bases from J, with 9 bases between. The CDR3 loop reads CASSVRQTSYNEQFF. The CDR3 DNA reads TGTGCCAGCAGCGTTCGACAGACCTCCTACAATGAGCAGTTCTTC.

This chain joins TRBV5-6 and TRBJ2-3, with a weak D call TRBD1 (5 bases). Germline CDR1 and CDR2: SGHDT and YYEEEE. The V end was cut by 1 base, the J end by 1 base, with 10 bases between. The CDR3 has 15 residues. CDR3 protein: CASSLRGIGTDTQYF. In DNA form, the CDR3 reads TGTGCCAGCAGCTTGAGGGGTATAGGCACAGATACGCAGTATTTT. The whole variable domain, remainder taken from reference TRBV5-6 and TRBJ2-3, is DAGVTQSPTHLIKTRGQQVTLRCSPKSGHDTVSWYQQALGQGPQFIFQYYEEEERQRGNFPDRFSGHQFPNYSSELNVNALLLGDSALYLCASSLRGIGTDTQYFGPGTRLTVL.

The chain joins TRBV9 to TRBJ2-1; 9 bases are shared with TRBD2. CDR1 SGDLS and CDR2 YYNGEE come from the germline V gene. The CDR3 is made up of 18 amino acids. Trimming at V came to 0 bases and at J to 8 bases, leaving 15 bases not matched to a gene. As DNA, the CDR3 is TGTGCCAGCAGCGTAGCTAGGGCGGCAAGCGGGAGGTCGGATGAGCAGTTCTTC. Translated: CASSVARAASGRSDEQFF.

The V call is TRBV28, the J call TRBJ2-7, with 11 bases aligning to TRBD2. The V and J ends lost 4 bases and 8 bases, in that order; junction bases with no gene match: 10. Looked up from germline, CDR1 is MDHEN and CDR2 is SYDVKM. The CDR3 is 15 residues long. CDR3 bases: TGTGCCAGCAGTTCAGGGACTAGCGGTTCCTTCCAGCAGTACTTC. Its translation: CASSSGTSGSFQQYF.